This passage covers 20 T cell receptor beta chains from one sample sequenced in a study of blood T cell repertoires in COVID-19. Sequencing was performed with immunoSEQ multiplex PCR; in TCRdb, only in-frame clones are kept and a portion is missing. The repertoire holds roughly 330,000 clones, with roughly 83% as singletons. The specimen sequenced was peripheral blood. The receptors come from a woman between 45 and 60 years old with acute or convalescent COVID-19.

The chain carries TRBV23-1 and TRBJ2-3; 15 bases align to TRBD2. TRBV23-1 is flagged as an ORF with uncertain function. J was trimmed by 3 bases and V by 4 bases; bases with no gene match: 8. The CDR3 has 18 residues. The CDR3 sequence is CASSPLGTSGRRTDTQYF. CDR3 bases: TGCGCCAGCAGTCCCCTCGGGACTAGCGGGAGGAGGACAGATACGCAGTATTTT.

V and J are TRBV2 and TRBJ2-1; no clear D gene. Between the trimmed V and J ends, which lost 3 bases and 15 bases, there was a span of 18 bases. This CDR3 is built from 13 residues. Germline CDR1 is SNHLY and CDR2 is FYNNEI. As DNA, the CDR3 is TGTGCCAGCAGTGACCGTGCGGCCCTTGCACTGTTCTTC. Translated, it gives CASSDRAALALFF.

J is TRBJ2-1 and V is TRBV9, with a possible D match to TRBD2 (5 bases). From germline, CDR1 is SGDLS and CDR2 YYNGEE. There are 16 residues in the CDR3. The V end was cut by 0 bases, the J end by 7 bases, with 17 bases between. CDR3 region: CASSVVPRERENEQFF. In DNA form, the CDR3 reads TGTGCCAGCAGCGTAGTCCCCCGGGAACGTGAGAATGAGCAGTTCTTC.

The chain links TRBV28 to TRBJ2-1; D unclear. This CDR3 has 12 amino acids. Germline V gene data show CDR1 as MDHEN and CDR2 as SYDVKM. Deletions cut 10 bases from V and 10 bases from J, with 17 bases between. CDR3 nucleotides: TGTGCCACCTACTCTGTGGGCCTCGAGCAGTTCTTC. Its protein product is CATYSVGLEQFF.

The chain joins TRBV9 to TRBJ2-7; tentatively, D is TRBD1 (5 bases). The germline CDR1 and CDR2 sequences are SGDLS and YYNGEE. The length of the CDR3 is 15 residues. Trimming stripped 0 bases from V and 3 bases from J, with 13 bases between. The CDR3 region has the DNA TGTGCCAGCAGCGTAGATATGGGCCAGGGCTACGAGCAGTACTTC. Its translation is CASSVDMGQGYEQYF.

The chain employs TRBV29-1 and TRBJ1-1; D call uncertain. Deletions cut 6 bases from V and 1 base from J, with 18 bases between. This CDR3 contains 15 residues. CDR1 is SQVTM, CDR2 ANQGSEA, per germline. The CDR3, as DNA: TGCAGCGTCCGAGGTTTAGGAGGCCGGAACACTGAAGCTTTCTTT. Encoded protein: CSVRGLGGRNTEAFF.

The chain couples TRBV5-1 to TRBJ2-5; TRBD2 agrees at 8 bases. The CDR3 runs to 16 residues. The V and J ends lost 0 bases and 0 bases, in that order; junction bases with no gene match: 4. Germline V gene lookup returns CDR1 SGHRS and CDR2 YFSETQ. The CDR3 region is CASSLAPAGDQETQYF. As DNA, the CDR3 is TGCGCCAGCAGCTTGGCACCAGCGGGAGACCAAGAGACCCAGTACTTC.

The chain recombines TRBV11-2 with TRBJ1-3; weak D call: TRBD1 (5 bases). V was clipped by 5 bases and J by 0 bases, with 11 bases between them. Looked up from germline, CDR1 is SGHAT and CDR2 is FQNNGV. This CDR3 is 15 amino acids long. The CDR3 region is CASSITGVSGNTIYF. CDR3 sequence (DNA): TGTGCCAGCAGCATAACAGGCGTCTCTGGAAACACCATATATTTT.

V and J are TRBV20-1 and TRBJ1-2, with D uncertain. The CDR3 loop spans 13 amino acids. CDR1 and CDR2 from the germline V gene are DFQATT and SNEGSKA (reference sequence). Trimming pared 3 bases from V and 5 bases from J, leaving 13 bases between. CDR3: CSASTRSGYGYTF. The CDR3, as DNA: TGCAGTGCTAGTACTCGTTCGGGATATGGCTACACCTTC.

The chain joins TRBV18 to TRBJ1-3, with D perhaps TRBD1 (5 bases). The ends were cut back, 5 bases at V and 4 bases at J, with 15 bases in the middle. Germline V gives CDR1 KGHSH, CDR2 LQKENI. The CDR3 totals 15 residues. The CDR3, as DNA: TGTGCCAGCTCAACCTCTGGGGCGCGGGGAAACACCATATATTTT. This sequence encodes CASSTSGARGNTIYF. Looking up the rest from reference TRBV18 and TRBJ1-3 gives the full variable domain: NAGVMQNPRHLVRRRGQEARLRCSPMKGHSHVYWYRQLPEEGLKFMVYLQKENIIDESGMPKERFSAEFPKEGPSILRIQQVVRGDSAAYFCASSTSGARGNTIYFGEGSWLTVV.

The gene calls are TRBV5-1 and TRBJ2-3; 7 positions agree with TRBD1. V trimming: 4 bases; J trimming: 13 bases; junction bases outside the gene matches: 9. The V gene's germline CDR1 is SGHRS and CDR2 YFSETQ. This CDR3 spans 12 amino acids. The CDR3 protein is CASSPIPGQKYF. In DNA, the CDR3 is TGCGCCAGCAGCCCTATTCCGGGACAGAAGTATTTT.

The chain's CDR3 is CASNIRQGRQETQYF. The DNA for the CDR3 is TGTGCCAGCAATATTCGACAGGGGAGACAAGAGACCCAGTACTTC. The chain couples TRBV7-9 to TRBJ2-5; 8 bases agree with TRBD1. The V gene end was trimmed by 7 bases and the J gene end by 2 bases; junction bases not matched to a gene: 9. CDR1 and CDR2 from the germline V gene are SEHNR and FQNEAQ (reference sequence). The CDR3 extends over 15 amino acids.

The CDR3 region has the DNA TGTGCCGGCCGGGACAGGGGGAATGAAAAACTGTTTTTT. This gives the protein CAGRDRGNEKLFF. The rearrangement links TRBV2 to TRBJ1-4, with 11 bases matching TRBD1. Trimming removed 11 bases from V and 5 bases from J; junction bases left unmatched: 4. CDR1 SNHLY and CDR2 FYNNEI come from the germline V gene. The CDR3 loop spans 13 amino acids.

The V call is TRBV4-3, the J call TRBJ2-3, with D possibly TRBD2 on 6 matching bases. The CDR3 loop spans 16 amino acids. Germline CDR1 and CDR2: LGHNA and YSLEER. Trimming removed 4 bases at V and 2 bases at J, with 16 bases between. The CDR3 here is CASSRAASADTDTQYF. In nucleotides, the CDR3 is TGCGCCAGCAGCCGGGCAGCTAGCGCCGACACAGATACGCAGTATTTT.

The chain recombines TRBV5-1 with TRBJ2-7, with 7 bases identical to TRBD1. V dropped 4 bases and J dropped 3; count of bases not matched to a gene: 10. The CDR3 is made up of 15 amino acids. Germline CDR1 reads SGHRS; CDR2 reads YFSETQ. CDR3 loop: CASSPTGTEIYEQYF. CDR3 in DNA: TGCGCCAGCAGCCCGACCGGGACAGAGATCTACGAGCAGTACTTC.

Only one count was recorded for this clone. This chain links TRBV5-1 with TRBJ2-7; TRBD2 matches at 8 bases. CDR1 and CDR2 (germline): SGHRS, YFSETQ. J lost 0 bases, V lost 5 bases, and 7 bases had no gene match. The CDR3 is 15 residues long. In nucleotides, the CDR3 is TGCGCCAGCAGACCACTTAGCGGGACCTCCTACGAGCAGTACTTC. This translates into CASRPLSGTSYEQYF.

CDR3 in DNA: TGCGCCAGCAGCCGAGCCCCGACAGATACGCAGTATTTT. Protein sequence: CASSRAPTDTQYF. The chain joins TRBV4-3 to TRBJ2-3; D gene uncertain. Between the trimmed V and J ends, which lost 4 bases and 3 bases, there was a span of 8 bases. The length of the CDR3 is 13 residues. Per germline, CDR1 LGHNA and CDR2 YSLEER.

This clone was counted only a few times. V usage is TRBV27 and J usage is TRBJ1-5; no clear D. Looked up from germline, CDR1 is MNHEY and CDR2 is SMNVEV (reference sequence). V gave up 1 base and J gave up 4 bases, with 11 bases separating them. The CDR3 is 15 residues long. In DNA, the CDR3 is TGTGCCAGCAGTTTATTAGCCATTGGGAATCAGCCCCAGCATTTT. Its protein product is CASSLLAIGNQPQHF.

The chain uses TRBV2 and TRBJ2-6; D possibly corresponds to TRBD2 (5 bases). Germline values: CDR1 SNHLY, CDR2 FYNNEI. The CDR3 is made up of 15 amino acids. Trimming took 6 bases from V and 1 from J, leaving 10 bases between them. As DNA, the CDR3 is TGTGCCAGCAGGCAGCGCGGGTCTGGGGCCAACGTCCTGACTTTC. As protein: CASRQRGSGANVLTF. Variable domain in full (rest from reference TRBV2 and TRBJ2-6): EPEVTQTPSHQVTQMGQEVILRCVPISNHLYFYWYRQILGQKVEFLVSFYNNEISEKSEIFDDQFSVERPDGSNFTLKIRSTKLEDSAMYFCASRQRGSGANVLTFGAGSRLTVL.

The gene calls are TRBV20-1 and TRBJ1-1, with TRBD1 as a possible D gene (6 bases). This CDR3 is built from 16 residues. Germline CDR1 DFQATT, CDR2 SNEGSKA (reference sequence). V lost 3 bases and J 2 bases, leaving 19 bases between the germline ends. CDR3 residues: CSASKAAGVRNTEAFF. As DNA, the CDR3 is TGCAGTGCTAGTAAGGCGGCAGGGGTTAGAAACACTGAAGCTTTCTTT.